This T cell receptor (beta chain) stems from a study of monozygotic twins with inflammatory bowel disease. Study outcomes and limitations: Clonotype sharing was lower in IBD patients than healthy twins, most markedly with disease activity.

TCRdb reprocessed the 5' RACE reads and keeps a single row for each CDR3 protein, giving no DNA. The sample is made up of approximately 140,000 distinct CDR3 sequences, and the top ten hold approximately 2.5% of it. Total RNA isolation used whole blood (no T cell sorting was performed). The CDR3 contains 15 residues. Germline CDR1 and CDR2: DFQATT and SNEGSKA (reference sequence). For this clonotype: What it recognizes is unknown.

This receptor was identified in a human donor with ulcerative colitis or Crohn's disease, or a healthy co-twin of an affected twin (not recorded which). The sequencing input was blood. This chain links TRBV20-1 with TRBJ2-2. The CDR3 sequence: CSARDLGFHTGELFF.